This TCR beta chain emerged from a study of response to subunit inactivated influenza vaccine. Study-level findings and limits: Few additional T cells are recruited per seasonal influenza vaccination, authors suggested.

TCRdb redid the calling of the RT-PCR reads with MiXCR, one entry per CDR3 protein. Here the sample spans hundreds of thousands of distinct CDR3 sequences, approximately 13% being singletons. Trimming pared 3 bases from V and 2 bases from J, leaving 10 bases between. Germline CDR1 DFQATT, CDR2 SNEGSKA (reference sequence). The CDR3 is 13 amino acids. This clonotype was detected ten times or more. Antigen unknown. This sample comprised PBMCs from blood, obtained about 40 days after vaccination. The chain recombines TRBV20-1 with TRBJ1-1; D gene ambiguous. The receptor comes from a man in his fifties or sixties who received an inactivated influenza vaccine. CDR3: CSASRLPNTEAFF. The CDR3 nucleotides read TGCAGTGCTAGTAGGCTCCCCAACACTGAAGCTTTCTTT.